A selection of T cell receptor beta chains follows, all from one sample in a study of shared clonotypes between healthy human individuals. Using immunoSEQ multiplex PCR, the repertoire was profiled, and TCRdb retains in-frame clones only, with some absent. The sample lists roughly 1,000,000 clones; 75% to 85% were seen once. The material sequenced was memory CD4+ T cells from PBMCs. Receptors were obtained from a man in his late teens or twenties in good health. Some clones in this sample may be carry-over from other donors' samples. Both conserved end residues are part of each CDR3. Fields, in order: D gene, clone size, V gene, J gene, CDR3 DNA, CDR3 protein. D genes are given only for firm matches. A clone size is listed for some rows: how often the clone was seen (once, few, many), or a class if it is expanded.

.	.	TRBV11-1	TRBJ2-5	TGTGCCAGCGGAACTGGGAGAGCGGAGATCCAGTACTTC	CASGTGRAEIQYF
.	.	TRBV4-2	TRBJ2-1	TGTGCCAGCAGCCAAGACCCTGCTAGTTGGGGGAACAATGAGCAGTTCTTC	CASSQDPASWGNNEQFF
.	.	TRBV4-2	TRBJ1-6	TGTGCCAGCAGCCAAGATGGCCGATTAGATTCACCCCTCCACTTT	CASSQDGRLDSPLHF
.	once	TRBV5-8	TRBJ1-4	TGTGCCAGCAGCTCTAACTGGAGCAATGAAAAACTGTTTTTT	CASSSNWSNEKLFF
.	.	TRBV5-4	TRBJ2-1	TGTGCCAGCAGTTTTTCCCAGGGCACCTACAATGAGCAGTTCTTC	CASSFSQGTYNEQFF
TRBD1	.	TRBV30	TRBJ2-5	TGTGCCTGGGGACAGGGGTTGGAGACCCAGTACTTC	CAWGQGLETQYF
TRBD2	.	TRBV5-1	TRBJ2-1	TGCGCCAGCGAGAGCGGGAGTAGCGATGAGCAGTTCTTC	CASESGSSDEQFF
.	.	TRBV27	TRBJ1-5	TGTGCCAGCAGTTTGCGTGAGTATAGCAATCAGCCCCAGCATTTT	CASSLREYSNQPQHF
.	many	TRBV4-3	TRBJ2-2	TGCGCCAGCAGCCACGGGCGAGACACCGGGGAGCTGTTTTTT	CASSHGRDTGELFF
TRBD2	.	TRBV11-2	TRBJ2-7	TGTGCCAGCAGCCAGGGGGTAGCGGGAGGCGGTAGGTACGAGCAGTACTTC	CASSQGVAGGGRYEQYF
TRBD2	few	TRBV4-3	TRBJ2-3	TGCGCCAGCAGCCAAAACGGACTAGCAAGCACAGATACGCAGTATTTT	CASSQNGLASTDTQYF
.	.	TRBV30	TRBJ2-1	TGTGCCTGGGCCACAGGGATAGCTGAGCAGTTCTTC	CAWATGIAEQFF
TRBD2	.	TRBV18	TRBJ2-3	TGTGCCAGCTCACCACCTAGCGGGAGAGTAGATACGCAGTATTTT	CASSPPSGRVDTQYF
TRBD1	.	TRBV5-1	TRBJ1-1	TGCGCCAGCAGCTTGGGACAGGGGGCCGGGGATGAAGCTTTCTTT	CASSLGQGAGDEAFF
TRBD1	once	TRBV9	TRBJ2-5	TGTGCCAGCAGCGTAGGAAGGACAGGGGGCGCGGAGACCCAGTACTTC	CASSVGRTGGAETQYF
.	.	TRBV7-9	TRBJ1-2	TGTGCCAGCAGCGGCAGTGACTATGGCTACACCTTC	CASSGSDYGYTF
TRBD1	.	TRBV25-1	TRBJ1-2	TGTGCCAGCAGTGTGGGACAGGGATGGCATGGCTACACCTTC	CASSVGQGWHGYTF
.	.	TRBV27	TRBJ1-1	TGTGCCAGCAGTTTGCGACCGTCACAGGGTAGGGGGAACACTGAAGCTTTCTTT	CASSLRPSQGRGNTEAFF
.	once	TRBV28	TRBJ2-5	TGTGCCAGCAGCAAGCGTGGGAGTATAGAGACCCAGTACTTC	CASSKRGSIETQYF
TRBD2	.	TRBV30	TRBJ2-7	TGTGCCTGGAGTGTTGGTCTAGCGGTACACGAGCAGTACTTC	CAWSVGLAVHEQYF
TRBD1	.	TRBV19	TRBJ2-2	TGTGCCAGTAGTATGTTGACAGGGGGCGCAGTCGGGGAGCTGTTTTTT	CASSMLTGGAVGELFF
.	.	TRBV7-2	TRBJ2-7	TGTGCCAGCAGCTTAGTTCGCGGTCTAAAGGGCGAGCAGTACTTC	CASSLVRGLKGEQYF
.	.	TRBV5-4	TRBJ1-1	TGTGCCAGCAGCGCAAGGGGGGCTGAAGCTTTCTTT	CASSARGAEAFF
TRBD1	.	TRBV6-1	TRBJ2-7	TGTGCCAGCAGTGAAGCGGGACAGGGTATCTCCTACTACGAGCAGTACTTC	CASSEAGQGISYYEQYF
TRBD1	once	TRBV19	TRBJ1-5	TGTGCCAGTAGTTCCGGGACGGGACAGGGGGTTCTTTTTGGCAATCAGCCCCAGCATTTT	CASSSGTGQGVLFGNQPQHF
.	.	TRBV23-1	TRBJ2-3	TGCGCCAGCAGCCAGGCCGGGTCCCGAGGGACAGATACGCAGTATTTT	CASSQAGSRGTDTQYF
.	.	TRBV7-2	TRBJ2-7	TGTGCCAGCAGCTTAGTACGTATGGGCGAGCAGTACTTC	CASSLVRMGEQYF
.	.	TRBV4-3	TRBJ1-2	TGCGCCAGCAGCCAAGATAAGAACGGGTACTATGGCTACACCTTC	CASSQDKNGYYGYTF
.	.	TRBV6-5	TRBJ2-1	TGTGCCAGCAGTTACTCGTTTGGGGGGGAGCAGTTCTTC	CASSYSFGGEQFF
.	.	TRBV7-3	TRBJ1-2	TGTGCCAGCAGCTTAGACCGGAGAGGGTCGGGCTACACCTTC	CASSLDRRGSGYTF
TRBD1	.	TRBV4-1	TRBJ1-4	TGCGCCAGCAGCCAAGTGGGACAGCTAGTTAATGAAAAACTGTTTTTT	CASSQVGQLVNEKLFF
TRBD1	.	TRBV12-5	TRBJ2-2	TGTGCTAGTGGTTTGGGACAGGGTGCCGCCGGGGAGCTGTTTTTT	CASGLGQGAAGELFF
.	.	TRBV14	TRBJ2-7	TGTGCCAGCAGTCTCGCCGGGGCGGGCGAGCAGTACTTC	CASSLAGAGEQYF
TRBD1	.	TRBV6-1	TRBJ2-5	TGTGCCAGCAGTAGACAGGGGGAATCTTTAGAGACCCAGTACTTC	CASSRQGESLETQYF
TRBD2	.	TRBV7-3	TRBJ2-5	TGTGCCAGCAGCTTAGGGTCAGCGGGAGTAGGAGAGACCCAGTACTTC	CASSLGSAGVGETQYF
.	.	TRBV5-6	TRBJ2-2	TGTGCGAGCAGATGGCAGGGTAAACCCACCGGGGAGCTGTTTTTT	CASRWQGKPTGELFF
.	.	TRBV9	TRBJ1-2	TGTGCCAGCAGCGTAGCGGAAGGGGCATATGGCTACACCTTC	CASSVAEGAYGYTF